This T cell receptor (beta chain) was profiled in a study of T cells in Graves' hyperthyroidism and ophthalmopathy. Study-wide results and limits: Blood shared most expanded thyroid clonotypes above 0.001.

RNA transcripts were the template for amplifying TCR beta CDR3 regions. A set of HTBI primers served as the primers for a first-round RT-PCR of the TCR CDR3. TCRdb processed the multiplex PCR reads anew with MiXCR; each CDR3 protein has one entry. The sample consists of about 180,000 distinct CDR3 sequences, just under 9.5% of them appearing once. The CDR3 contains 15 residues. Germline assignment: CDR1 MNHEY and CDR2 SVGAGI. A note on this clonotype: The antigen remains unidentified. The junction and the germline gene differ at one end; a read error may be behind it.

This receptor was obtained from a young woman with Graves' hyperthyroidism that later progressed to Graves' ophthalmopathy. This chain links TRBV6-5 with TRBJ2-2; 7 bases line up with TRBD1. What was sequenced was blood. CDR3 region: CASSLKTGITGEPFF. The CDR3 DNA is TGTGCCAGCAGCTTAAAGACAGGGATCACCGGGGAGCCGTTTTTT.